A single sample gave rise to the 24 T cell receptor beta chains below, sequenced in a study of cytomegalovirus exposure and HLA in healthy donors. The PCR ran on 60 Vbeta and 13 Jbeta primers. Clones were sequenced by immunoSEQ multiplex PCR, and TCRdb holds only the in-frame ones, with some missing. The sample consists of around 99,000 clones, approximately 76% of them appearing once. What was sequenced was PBMCs. The source of these receptors is a woman in her 50s in good health and CMV-seropositive.

This chain links TRBV21-1 with TRBJ2-2; the table's D call of TRBD1 was not tested on the DNA. TRBV21-1 constitutes a pseudogene. The CDR3 runs to 16 residues. The CDR3 DNA reads TGTGCCAGCAGCACCAACAGGGGACCTAACACCGGGGAGCTGTTTTTT. It is translated as CASSTNRGPNTGELFF.

The chain combines TRBV29-1 with TRBJ1-1; D might be TRBD1 (5 bases). Germline CDR1 SQVTM, CDR2 ANQGSEA. V was shortened by 6 bases and J by 10 bases, with 24 bases between the two germline ends. CDR3 length equals 14 residues. The CDR3 bases are TGCAGCGTCTCCAATCGGGCCAAGCTGGGGGGAGCTTTCTTT. Translation: CSVSNRAKLGGAFF.

The rearrangement joins TRBV7-8 to TRBJ1-3; possible D gene TRBD1, 5 bases. Germline CDR1 reads SGHVS; CDR2 reads FQNEAQ. The CDR3 is made up of 13 amino acids. V was pared by 1 base and J by 4 bases, with 5 bases between. This CDR3 is CASSLGTGNTIYF. The CDR3 DNA follows: TGTGCCAGCAGCTTAGGGACAGGAAACACCATATATTTT.

Comment on this clone: Sequence at one end of the junction differs from germline and may be a read error. The chain has TRBV7-9 and TRBJ2-7; a possible D gene is TRBD2 (5 bases). Germline V gives CDR1 SEHNR, CDR2 FQNEAQ (reference sequence). The CDR3 runs 13 residues. The CDR3 reads CSSSLLEGYEQYF. CDR3 bases: TGTTCCAGCAGCTTATTAGAGGGCTACGAGCAGTACTTC. Supplemented by reference TRBV7-9 and TRBJ2-7, the full variable domain reads DTGVSQNPRHKITKRGQNVTFRCDPISEHNRLYWYRQTLGQGPEFLTYFQNEAQLEKSRLLSDRFSAERPKGSFSTLEIQRTEQGDSAMYLCSSSLLEGYEQYFGPGTRLTVT.

This chain connects TRBV30 to TRBJ1-5; 11 bases match TRBD1. The length of the CDR3 is 17 residues. Germline V lookup: CDR1 GTSNPN, CDR2 SVGIG (reference sequence). After removal of 5 bases from V and 2 bases from J, the junction contained 11 bases not matched to a gene. The CDR3, as DNA: TGTGCCTGGCGCGGGGACAGGGGGACAGCTGGCAATCAGCCCCAGCATTTT. The encoded protein is CAWRGDRGTAGNQPQHF.

The chain couples TRBV9 to TRBJ2-1; D not certain. The CDR3 sequence is 15 residues long. The germline V gene encodes CDR1 SGDLS and CDR2 YYNGEE. Trimming pared 2 bases from V and 5 bases from J, leaving 14 bases between. The CDR3 reads CASSVGVTPDNEQFF. The CDR3 coding sequence is TGTGCCAGCAGCGTGGGCGTCACCCCCGACAATGAGCAGTTCTTC.

DNA of the CDR3: TGTGCCAGCAGTGGACAGGGGAACTACAATGAGGAGCAGTTCTTC. Its translation: CASSGQGNYNEEQFF. This chain joins TRBV6-1 and TRBJ2-1; 8 positions match TRBD1. V gave up 4 bases and J gave up 10 bases; unmatched junction bases: 12. Germline lookup yields CDR1 MNHNS and CDR2 SASEGT. The CDR3 is 15 residues long.

The rearrangement uses TRBV2 and TRBJ2-1; 10 positions match TRBD2. This CDR3 has 16 residues. V dropped 6 bases and J dropped 7; count of bases not matched to a gene: 12. Germline CDR1 and CDR2: SNHLY and FYNNEI. In nucleotides, the CDR3 is TGTGCCAGCAGGAGCCCTAGCGGGGGCCGGGAGAATGAGCAGTTCTTC. This encodes CASRSPSGGRENEQFF.

The rearrangement uses TRBV29-1 and TRBJ1-1; D gene ambiguous. The CDR3 sequence is 11 residues long. V was cut by 6 bases and J by 1 base, with 6 bases left in between. Germline lookup yields CDR1 SQVTM and CDR2 ANQGSEA. CDR3 sequence reads: CSVTRNTEAFF. The CDR3 DNA reads TGCAGCGTAACCAGGAACACTGAAGCTTTCTTT.

The V gene is TRBV29-1, the J gene TRBJ2-1; tentatively, D is TRBD2 (5 bases). The CDR3 has 14 amino acids. V lost 6 bases and J lost 5, with 17 bases in between. Germline-derived CDR1 and CDR2 are SQVTM and ANQGSEA. The CDR3 DNA reads as TGCAGCGTAGGCGGACGGGGAGTCAACAATGAGCAGTTCTTC. This translates into CSVGGRGVNNEQFF.

This chain joins TRBV4-3 and TRBJ1-1; 8 nucleotides agree with TRBD1. Trimming at V came to 3 bases and at J to 3 bases, leaving 3 bases not matched to a gene. The CDR3 spans 14 residues. Per germline, CDR1 LGHNA and CDR2 YSLEER. The CDR3 sequence: CASSHTGGHTEAFF. The CDR3 nucleotides read TGCGCCAGCAGCCATACAGGGGGGCACACTGAAGCTTTCTTT.

The chain uses TRBV19 and TRBJ1-2; D perhaps matches TRBD1 (5 bases). Trimming removed 7 bases at V and 5 bases at J, with 11 bases between. CDR1 is LNHDA and CDR2 is SQIVND in the germline V gene (reference sequence). CDR3 length: 12 residues. As DNA, the CDR3 is TGTGCCAGTATCGGGACTGAGTATGGCTACACCTTC. It translates to CASIGTEYGYTF.

The rearrangement uses TRBV7-9 and TRBJ1-3; the D gene is possibly TRBD1 (6 bases). The V gene's germline CDR1 is SEHNR and CDR2 FQNEAQ (reference sequence). CDR3 length equals 13 residues. With 5 bases removed from V and 3 bases from J, the gap between germline ends came to 8 bases. The DNA of the CDR3 is TGTGCCAGCAGCAAGGGACATGGAAACACCATATATTTT. Protein sequence: CASSKGHGNTIYF.

The CDR3 loop reads CASSSAGDLQETQYF. CDR3 DNA sequence: TGCGCCAGCAGCAGTGCGGGGGACCTTCAAGAGACCCAGTACTTC. The rearrangement links TRBV5-1 to TRBJ2-5, with 7 positions matching TRBD2. Germline CDR1 and CDR2: SGHRS and YFSETQ. V shed 4 bases, J shed 2 bases, and the junction held 8 bases outside the gene matches. The CDR3 sequence is 15 residues long.

The gene calls are TRBV10-3 and TRBJ2-7, with 10 bases identical to TRBD1. The germline V gene encodes CDR1 ENHRY and CDR2 SYGVKD. V shed 7 bases and J 6 bases; nucleotides not matched to a gene: 9. The CDR3 is 14 amino acids. The DNA of the CDR3 is TGTGCCATCACGGGGACAGGGGTCCTAGGCGAGCAGTACTTC. The encoded protein is CAITGTGVLGEQYF.

The chain couples TRBV9 to TRBJ2-3; 8 bases fit TRBD2. V gave up 2 bases and J gave up 0 bases; unmatched junction bases: 2. CDR1 and CDR2 (germline): SGDLS, YYNGEE. There are 15 residues in the CDR3. CDR3 sequence: CASSVGGASTDTQYF. In DNA form, the CDR3 reads TGTGCCAGCAGCGTCGGGGGGGCTAGCACAGATACGCAGTATTTT.

This chain uses TRBV5-1 with TRBJ2-3; D gene unclear. CDR3 length: 15 residues. The V end was cut by 4 bases, the J end by 1 base, with 13 bases between. The germline V gene has CDR1 SGHRS and CDR2 YFSETQ. The CDR3 bases are TGCGCCAGCAGCCCAGTCGAGGTGCGCACAGATACGCAGTATTTT. Protein sequence: CASSPVEVRTDTQYF.

In its sample, this clone was seen a few times. The chain recombines TRBV19 with TRBJ2-5, with a tentative D call TRBD1 (5 bases). CDR1 and CDR2 (germline): LNHDA, SQIVND (reference sequence). Trimming took off 8 bases at V and 5 bases at J, with 9 bases between the two ends. The CDR3 has 11 amino acids. The CDR3 is CASAKGETQYF. In DNA, the CDR3 is TGTGCCAGTGCAAAGGGGGAGACCCAGTACTTC.

CDR3 sequence: CASSLRMDRNEQYF. In DNA, the CDR3 is TGTGCCAGTAGTCTCAGAATGGACAGGAACGAGCAGTACTTC. This chain links TRBV19 with TRBJ2-7, with TRBD1 matching over 7 bases. The CDR3 sequence is 14 residues long. With 5 bases clipped from V and 5 bases from J, the junction kept 9 bases outside the gene matches. Germline CDR1 and CDR2: LNHDA and SQIVND (reference sequence).

The chain carries TRBV5-1 and TRBJ2-3; 7 bases match TRBD2. This CDR3 is 16 amino acids long. V trimming: 3 bases; J trimming: 2 bases; junction bases outside the gene matches: 9. Germline V gene lookup returns CDR1 SGHRS and CDR2 YFSETQ. The CDR3 region has the DNA TGCGCCAGCAGCTCCCTGGGGGGGGGTACCACAGATACGCAGTATTTT. It translates to CASSSLGGGTTDTQYF.

This clone was seen more than once but under ten times. The chain couples TRBV5-1 to TRBJ1-1, with 12 bases identical to TRBD1. With V trimmed by 0 bases and J by 1 base, 4 bases remained unmatched. The CDR3 has 17 residues. The germline CDR1 and CDR2 sequences are SGHRS and YFSETQ. The CDR3 sequence: CASSLAGDRGPNTEAFF. CDR3 in DNA: TGCGCCAGCAGCTTGGCGGGGGACAGGGGGCCGAACACTGAAGCTTTCTTT.

J is TRBJ1-6 and V is TRBV5-1, with 7 nucleotides matching TRBD1. Germline V gene lookup returns CDR1 SGHRS and CDR2 YFSETQ. The CDR3 contains 16 residues. V lost 0 bases, J lost 2 bases, and 2 bases stayed unmatched. In DNA, the CDR3 is TGCGCCAGCAGCTTGGAGGGGGCAACCTATAATTCACCCCTCCACTTT. Translated: CASSLEGATYNSPLHF.

The rearrangement joins TRBV6-1 to TRBJ2-2, with 16 bases identical to TRBD2. CDR3 length: 18 residues. Germline loops: CDR1 MNHNS, CDR2 SASEGT. V lost 3 bases and J lost 3; bases outside the gene matches: 4. CDR3 sequence (DNA): TGTGCCAGCAGTGAGGGACTAGCGGGAGGGCGTCACACCGGGGAGCTGTTTTTT. It is translated as CASSEGLAGGRHTGELFF.

This clone showed up just a few times. The chain combines TRBV4-3 with TRBJ2-7; TRBD2 might be the D (6 bases). Germline lookup yields CDR1 LGHNA and CDR2 YSLEER. The CDR3 runs 15 residues. The V and J ends lost 3 bases and 4 bases respectively, with 16 bases between them. The CDR3 loop is CASSQDRDSAYEQYF. The CDR3 nucleotides read TGCGCCAGCAGCCAGGATCGGGACTCGGCTTACGAGCAGTACTTC.